This T cell receptor (beta chain) was captured in a study of breast tumors, draining lymph nodes, adjacent tissues (dated by TCRdb to 2015 to 2016). Context from the whole study: Breast cancer patients provided tumor, adjacent nontumor tissue and axillary lymph nodes, and the study compared the TCR beta repertoires across these three sources. The study aimed to assess the relationships and possible T-cell exchange between tumor, surrounding tissue and draining lymph node repertoires in human breast cancer. General study outcomes and caveats: The conclusion that tumor T cells originate in lymph nodes was presented as consistent with a hypothesis rather than as directly demonstrated. Tumor T-cell repertoires showed less diversity than lymph node repertoires and more diversity than nontumor tissue repertoires, and tumor T-cell repertoires showed preferential V and J gene usage. The data were considered consistent with the idea that most tumor T cells come from the lymph node and then expand in tumor tissue. The similarity between tumor and nontumor tissue repertoires was significantly greater in luminal-like breast cancer than in basal-like breast cancer.

In its sample, this clonotype was seen many times. Its antigen is currently not known. Per-base qualities were not stored, and no clone one base away is much larger. The lymph node samples were taken from the axillary draining lymph nodes of breast cancer patients. The germline V gene (reference sequence) sets CDR1 to LNHDA and CDR2 to SQIVND. The CDR3 covers 13 residues, taking in both the cysteine and the phenylalanine. Just CDR3 DNA is preserved here, 39 bases in frame from base 1. V is clipped by 6 bases and J by 3 bases, and the sequence between their germline boundaries is 11 bases long. Sequencing was carried out with an Illumina HiSeq 2000. TCR beta chain libraries were generated by multiplex PCR amplification. High-throughput sequencing was used to analyze the amplified TCR beta chain products. TCRdb ran its own pipeline on the public reads, namely fastp trimming at Q25 and MiXCR clone calling, and kept in-frame beta chains. Rows are unified per CDR3 protein, each entry keeping the most common DNA and genes. For this sample the table gives approximately 180,000 distinct CDR3 sequences, of which 33% were detected only once. The top ten clones comprise less than 4% of the sample.

The sequence joins TRBV19 to TRBJ2-5, and possibly TRBD2, on 6 matching bases. The sample taken for sequencing was axillary lymph node tissue. The receptor was isolated from a female donor with breast cancer. Some clones in this sample may be carry-over from other donors' samples. The DNA sequence reads TGTGCCAGTAGAACGACGGGGGAAGAGACCCAGTACTTC. Its protein is CASRTTGEETQYF.